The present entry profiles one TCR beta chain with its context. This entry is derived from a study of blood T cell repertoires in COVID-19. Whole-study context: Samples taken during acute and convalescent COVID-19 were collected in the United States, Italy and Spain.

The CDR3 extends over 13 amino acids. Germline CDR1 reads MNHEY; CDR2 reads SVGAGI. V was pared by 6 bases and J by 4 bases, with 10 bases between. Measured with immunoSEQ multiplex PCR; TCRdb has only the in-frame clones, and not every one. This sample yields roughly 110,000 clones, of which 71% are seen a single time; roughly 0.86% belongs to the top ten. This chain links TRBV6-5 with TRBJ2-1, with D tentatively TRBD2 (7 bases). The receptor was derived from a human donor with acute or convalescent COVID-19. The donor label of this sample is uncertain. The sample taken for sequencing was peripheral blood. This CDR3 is CASRGGAYNEQFF. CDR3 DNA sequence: TGTGCCAGCAGGGGGGGGGCTTACAATGAGCAGTTCTTC.